The 3 T cell receptor beta chains reported below all come from one sample, sequenced in a study of OX40 agonist ivuxolimab in advanced cancers. This table comes from immunoSEQ multiplex PCR, and its TCRdb copy is limited to in-frame clones, with some not included. Here the sample spans fewer than 45,000 clones, 65% to 85% being singletons. This specimen consisted of CD4+ or CD8+ T cells sorted from blood, obtained in a trial of the OX40 agonist ivuxolimab. These TCRs come from an adult with an advanced solid tumor such as melanoma, head and neck, liver or kidney cancer.

This clone was seen only once. This chain connects TRBV2 to TRBJ2-1, with D possibly being TRBD2 (5 bases). Germline V gene lookup returns CDR1 SNHLY and CDR2 FYNNEI. CDR3 length equals 13 residues. Trimming stripped 9 bases from V and 7 bases from J, with 16 bases between. For the CDR3, the DNA is TGTGCCAGATCACTAGTCTCGGGGAATGAGCAGTTCTTC. Encoded protein: CARSLVSGNEQFF.

This chain joins TRBV5-1 and TRBJ2-5, with 9 bases identical to TRBD1. Germline lookup yields CDR1 SGHRS and CDR2 YFSETQ. The CDR3 sequence is 16 residues long. The ends lost 0 bases at V and 1 base at J; junction bases unmatched: 4. The DNA for the CDR3 is TGCGCCAGCAGCTTGGCTGGGACAGGGCTCCAAGAGACCCAGTACTTC. Protein: CASSLAGTGLQETQYF. Combining the CDR3 with reference TRBV5-1 and TRBJ2-5 gives the whole variable domain KAGVTQTPRYLIKTRGQQVTLSCSPISGHRSVSWYQQTPGQGLQFLFEYFSETQRNKGNFPGRFSGRQFSNSRSEMNVSTLELGDSALYLCASSLAGTGLQETQYFGPGTRLLVL.

V gene TRBV5-6 combines with J gene TRBJ2-2, with 14 bases matching TRBD2. The germline gives CDR1 SGHDT, CDR2 YYEEEE. The V and J ends lost 0 bases and 3 bases, in that order; junction bases with no gene match: 1. This CDR3 is 17 amino acids long. The CDR3 DNA sequence: TGTGCCAGCAGCTTGGGACTAGCGGGAGGGCACACCGGGGAGCTGTTTTTT. Its translation: CASSLGLAGGHTGELFF.